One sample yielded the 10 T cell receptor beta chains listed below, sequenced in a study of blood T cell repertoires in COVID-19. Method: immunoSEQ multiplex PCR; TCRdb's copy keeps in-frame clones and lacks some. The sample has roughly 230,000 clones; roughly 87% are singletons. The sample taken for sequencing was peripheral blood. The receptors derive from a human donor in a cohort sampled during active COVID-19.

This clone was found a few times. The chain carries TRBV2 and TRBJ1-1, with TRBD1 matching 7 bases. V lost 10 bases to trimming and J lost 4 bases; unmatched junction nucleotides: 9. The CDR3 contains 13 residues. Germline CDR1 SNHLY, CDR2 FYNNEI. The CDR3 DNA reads TGTGCCACGCGACAGGGCCCGAGCACTGAAGCTTTCTTT. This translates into CATRQGPSTEAFF.

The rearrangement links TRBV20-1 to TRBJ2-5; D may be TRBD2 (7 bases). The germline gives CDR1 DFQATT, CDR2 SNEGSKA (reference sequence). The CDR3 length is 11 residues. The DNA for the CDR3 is TGCAGCCCACGGGGGGCTGGGACCCAGTACTTC. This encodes CSPRGAGTQYF.

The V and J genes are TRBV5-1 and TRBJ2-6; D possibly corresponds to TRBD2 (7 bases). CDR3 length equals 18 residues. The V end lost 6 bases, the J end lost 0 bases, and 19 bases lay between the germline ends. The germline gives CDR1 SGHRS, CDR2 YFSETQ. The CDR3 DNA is TGCGCCAGCACCATAACGGGGGGCGCTCCCTCTGGGGCCAACGTCCTGACTTTC. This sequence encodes CASTITGGAPSGANVLTF. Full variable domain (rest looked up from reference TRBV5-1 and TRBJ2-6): KAGVTQTPRYLIKTRGQQVTLSCSPISGHRSVSWYQQTPGQGLQFLFEYFSETQRNKGNFPGRFSGRQFSNSRSEMNVSTLELGDSALYLCASTITGGAPSGANVLTFGAGSRLTVL.

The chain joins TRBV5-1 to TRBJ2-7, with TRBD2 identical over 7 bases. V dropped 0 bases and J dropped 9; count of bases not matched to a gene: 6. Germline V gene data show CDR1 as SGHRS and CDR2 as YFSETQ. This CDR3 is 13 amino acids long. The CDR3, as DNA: TGCGCCAGCAGCTTGGAGGGAGGGCGAGCGCAGTACTTC. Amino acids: CASSLEGGRAQYF.

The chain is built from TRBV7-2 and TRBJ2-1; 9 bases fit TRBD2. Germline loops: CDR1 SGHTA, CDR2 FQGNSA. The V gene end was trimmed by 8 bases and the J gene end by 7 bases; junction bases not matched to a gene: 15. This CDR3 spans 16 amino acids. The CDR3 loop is CASGVRTGLATNEQFF. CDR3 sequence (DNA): TGTGCCAGCGGGGTTCGTACGGGACTAGCCACAAATGAGCAGTTCTTC.

CDR3 sequence reads: CASSSFRGPTYEQYF. The CDR3, as DNA: TGTGCCAGCAGCTCTTTCAGGGGGCCGACCTACGAGCAGTACTTC. The gene calls are TRBV5-8 and TRBJ2-7; TRBD1 aligns across 8 bases. V lost 3 bases, J lost 2 bases, and 7 bases stayed unmatched. CDR3 length: 15 residues. The germline CDR1 and CDR2 sequences are SGHTS and YDEGEE.

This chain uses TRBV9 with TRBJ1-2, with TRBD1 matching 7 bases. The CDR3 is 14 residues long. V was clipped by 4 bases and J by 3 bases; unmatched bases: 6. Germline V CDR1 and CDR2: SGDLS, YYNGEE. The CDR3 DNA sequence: TGTGCCAGCAGCCAGACAGGGCGGTACTATGGCTACACCTTC. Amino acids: CASSQTGRYYGYTF.

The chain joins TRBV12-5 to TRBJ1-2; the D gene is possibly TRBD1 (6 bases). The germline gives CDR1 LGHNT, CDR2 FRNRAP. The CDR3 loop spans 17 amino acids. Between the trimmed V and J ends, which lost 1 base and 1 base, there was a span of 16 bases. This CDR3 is CASGLGQEGRINYGYTF. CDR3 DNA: TGTGCTAGTGGTTTGGGACAGGAAGGACGAATTAACTATGGCTACACCTTC. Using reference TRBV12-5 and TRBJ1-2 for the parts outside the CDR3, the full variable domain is DARVTQTPRHKVTEMGQEVTMRCQPILGHNTVFWYRQTMMQGLELLAYFRNRAPLDDSGMPKDRFSAEMPDATLATLKIQPSEPRDSAVYFCASGLGQEGRINYGYTFGSGTRLTVV.

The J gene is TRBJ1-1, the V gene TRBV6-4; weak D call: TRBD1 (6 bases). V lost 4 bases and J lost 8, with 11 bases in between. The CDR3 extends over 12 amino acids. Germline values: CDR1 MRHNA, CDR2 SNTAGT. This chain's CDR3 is CASSAIGTEAFF. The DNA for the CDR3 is TGTGCCAGCAGTGCCATCGGGACAGAAGCTTTCTTT.

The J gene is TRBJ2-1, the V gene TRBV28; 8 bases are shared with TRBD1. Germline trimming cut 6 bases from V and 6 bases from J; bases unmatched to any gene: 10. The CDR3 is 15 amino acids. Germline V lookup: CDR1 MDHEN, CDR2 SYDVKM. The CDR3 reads CASSTGGLSGNEQFF. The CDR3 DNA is TGTGCCAGCAGCACAGGGGGACTCTCTGGCAATGAGCAGTTCTTC.